This TCR beta chain was sequenced during a study of regulatory T cells in long-lasting Graves disease. Described time point: newly diagnosed GD, antithyroid drugs for less than 3 months. RNA from PBMCs was the source of the TCR library. Arm-PCR with iRepertoire HTBI primers amplified the CDR3 regions for these TCR beta libraries. One entry per CDR3 protein results from TCRdb running MiXCR on the multiplex PCR reads. The sample contains roughly 500,000 distinct CDR3 sequences, 13% of which appear only once. Many counts were recorded for this clonotype. This sample was also put to use in a study of T cells in Graves' hyperthyroidism and ophthalmopathy. From that report: Those with hyperthyroidism were 18 to 65 years old, newly diagnosed, and ill for under 2 months. Not enrolled were patients with uncontrolled infection, other autoimmune disease, pregnancy or lactation. A set of HTBI primers served as the primers for a first-round RT-PCR of the TCR CDR3. In blood, most of the thyroid clonotypes expanded above 0.001 were also present.

The clonotype comes from a man in his thirties or forties with Graves disease. Sample: peripheral blood mononuclear cells (PBMCs), taken at new diagnosis, from a patient treated with antithyroid drugs.

The CDR3 loop reads CASSPGLNTGELFF. The CDR3 DNA is TGTGCCAGTAGTCCAGGACTGAACACCGGGGAGCTGTTTTTT. V gene TRBV18 combines with J gene TRBJ2-2, with TRBD2 as a possible D gene (5 bases). This CDR3 comprises 14 residues. Trimming removed 9 bases from V and 1 base from J, with 12 bases in between. Per germline, CDR1 KGHSH and CDR2 LQKENI.